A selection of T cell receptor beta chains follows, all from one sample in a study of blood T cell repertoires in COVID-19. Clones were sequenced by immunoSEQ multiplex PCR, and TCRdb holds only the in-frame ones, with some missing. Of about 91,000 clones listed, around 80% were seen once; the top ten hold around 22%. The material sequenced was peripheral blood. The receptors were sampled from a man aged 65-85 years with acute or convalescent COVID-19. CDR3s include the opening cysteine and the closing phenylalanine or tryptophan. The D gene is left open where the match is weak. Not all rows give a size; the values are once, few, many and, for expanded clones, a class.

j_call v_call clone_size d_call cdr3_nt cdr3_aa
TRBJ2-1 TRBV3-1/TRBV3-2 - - TGTGCCAGCAGCCGTCCATGGGGGACTGGGGCCTACAATGAGCAGTTCTTC CASSRPWGTGAYNEQFF
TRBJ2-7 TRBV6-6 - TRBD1 TGTGCCAGCAGTTCCTCGGGACAGGGACCCTACGAGCAGTACTTC CASSSSGQGPYEQYF
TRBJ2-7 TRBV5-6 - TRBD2 TGTGCCAGCAGCTTCCCCAGCGGGAGCTACGAGCAGTACTTC CASSFPSGSYEQYF
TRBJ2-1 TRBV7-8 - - TGTGCCAGCAGCTTAACAGAGGGCTACAATGAGCAGTTCTTC CASSLTEGYNEQFF
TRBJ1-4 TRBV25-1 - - TGTGCCAGCAGTGATCCTGCAGGGGTATCTAATGAAAAACTGTTTTTT CASSDPAGVSNEKLFF
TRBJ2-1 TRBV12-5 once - TGTGCTAGTGGTTCGAGTGCCAATGAGCAGTTCTTC CASGSSANEQFF
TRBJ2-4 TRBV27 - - TGTGCCAGCAGTTTACGGGTCCGGGACATTCAGTACTTC CASSLRVRDIQYF
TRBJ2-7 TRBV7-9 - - TGTGCCAGCAGCTTCGTCCGCGAGGACAGAGGTTACGAGCAGTACTTC CASSFVREDRGYEQYF
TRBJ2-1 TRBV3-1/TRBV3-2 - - TGTGCCAGCAGCCAAGATGGGGCAGGGACCTACAATGAGCAGTTCTTC CASSQDGAGTYNEQFF
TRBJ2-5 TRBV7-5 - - TGTGCCAGAAGCTTCCGGGACAGGGACCTGGAGACCCAGTACTTC CARSFRDRDLETQYF
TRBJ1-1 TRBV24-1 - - TGTGCCACCAAAGGAGGGGTGAACACTGAAGCTTTCTTT CATKGGVNTEAFF
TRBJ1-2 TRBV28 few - TGTGCCAGCAGTTTTCTGGGGGCAGAGGGCTACACCTTC CASSFLGAEGYTF
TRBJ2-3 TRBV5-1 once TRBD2 TGCGCCAGCACCTTAGCGGGAGCCCACCCTAGCACAGATACGCAGTATTTT CASTLAGAHPSTDTQYF
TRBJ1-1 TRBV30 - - TGTGCCTGGAGTGTAGGTCGGGGGATCGGGGCTTTCTTT CAWSVGRGIGAFF